The clone carrying this TCR beta chain appeared once. The data belong to a study of blood T cell repertoires in COVID-19. J gave up 6 bases and V 0 bases, and 1 base lay outside the gene matches. The germline V gene has CDR1 SGHTA and CDR2 FQGNSA. This CDR3 comprises 16 residues. Sequenced by immunoSEQ multiplex PCR; TCRdb stores in-frame clones only, minus some. The table records about 440,000 clones, about 90% of them present only once. The clonotype originates from a woman aged 18-29 years with acute COVID-19. The sample consisted of PBMCs or T cells enriched from blood (not recorded which). The V and J genes are TRBV7-2 and TRBJ2-1; 14 nucleotides line up with TRBD2. The DNA for the CDR3 is TGTGCCAGCAGCTTAGCCGGGACTAGCGGGAGCAATGAGCAGTTCTTC. This encodes CASSLAGTSGSNEQFF. Filled out from reference TRBV7-2 and TRBJ2-1, the complete variable domain reads GAGVSQSPSNKVTEKGKDVELRCDPISGHTALYWYRQSLGQGLEFLIYFQGNSAPDKSGLPSDRFSAERTGGSVSTLTIQRTQQEDSAVYLCASSLAGTSGSNEQFFGPGTRLTVL.